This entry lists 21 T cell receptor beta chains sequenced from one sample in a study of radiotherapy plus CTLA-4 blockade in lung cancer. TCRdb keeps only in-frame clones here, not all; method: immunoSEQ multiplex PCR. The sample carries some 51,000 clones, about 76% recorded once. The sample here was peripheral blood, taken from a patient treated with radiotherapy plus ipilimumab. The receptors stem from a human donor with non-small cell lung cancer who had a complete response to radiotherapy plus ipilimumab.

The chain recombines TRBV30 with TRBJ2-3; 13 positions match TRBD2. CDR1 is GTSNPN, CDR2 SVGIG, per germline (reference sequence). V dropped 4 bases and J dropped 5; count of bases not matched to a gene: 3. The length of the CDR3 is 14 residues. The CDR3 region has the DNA TGTGCCTGGACGCGGACTAGCGGGGGAGATACGCAGTATTTT. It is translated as CAWTRTSGGDTQYF.

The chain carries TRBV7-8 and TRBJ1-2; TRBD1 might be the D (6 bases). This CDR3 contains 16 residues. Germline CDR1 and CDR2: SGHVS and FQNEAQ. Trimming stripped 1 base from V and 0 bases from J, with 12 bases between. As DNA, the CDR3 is TGTGCCAGCAGCTTAGATGGTCGACAGGCTAACTATGGCTACACCTTC. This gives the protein CASSLDGRQANYGYTF. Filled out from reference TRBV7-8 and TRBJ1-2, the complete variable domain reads GAGVSQSPRYKVAKRGQDVALRCDPISGHVSLFWYQQALGQGPEFLTYFQNEAQLDKSGLPSDRFFAERPEGSVSTLKIQRTQQEDSAVYLCASSLDGRQANYGYTFGSGTRLTVV.

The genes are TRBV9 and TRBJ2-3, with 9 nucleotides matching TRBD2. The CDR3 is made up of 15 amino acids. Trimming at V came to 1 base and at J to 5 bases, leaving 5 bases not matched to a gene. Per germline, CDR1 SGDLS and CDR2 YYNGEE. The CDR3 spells CASSVSLAGQDTQYF. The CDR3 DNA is TGTGCCAGCAGCGTAAGCCTAGCGGGACAAGATACGCAGTATTTT. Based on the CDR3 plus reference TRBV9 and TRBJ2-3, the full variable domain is DSGVTQTPKHLITATGQRVTLRCSPRSGDLSVYWYQQSLDQGLQFLIQYYNGEERAKGNILERFSAQQFPDLHSELNLSSLELGDSALYFCASSVSLAGQDTQYFGPGTRLTVL.

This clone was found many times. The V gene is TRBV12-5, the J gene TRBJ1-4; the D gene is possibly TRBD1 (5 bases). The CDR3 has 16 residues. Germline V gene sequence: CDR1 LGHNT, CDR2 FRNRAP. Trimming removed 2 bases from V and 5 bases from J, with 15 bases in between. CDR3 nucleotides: TGTGCTAGTGGTTTGAGCGGCCGGGGGACCAATGAAAAACTGTTTTTT. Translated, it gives CASGLSGRGTNEKLFF.

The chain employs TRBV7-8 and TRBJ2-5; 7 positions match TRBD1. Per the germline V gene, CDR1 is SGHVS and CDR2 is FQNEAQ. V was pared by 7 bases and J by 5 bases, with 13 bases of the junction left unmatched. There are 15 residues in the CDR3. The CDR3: CASTRSGQQTETQYF. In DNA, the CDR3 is TGTGCCAGCACCCGCTCGGGACAGCAAACTGAGACCCAGTACTTC.

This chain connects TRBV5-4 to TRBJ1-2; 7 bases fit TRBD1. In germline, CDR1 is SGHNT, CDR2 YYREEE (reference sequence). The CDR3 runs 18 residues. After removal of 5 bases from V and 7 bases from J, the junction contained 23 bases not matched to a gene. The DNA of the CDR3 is TGTGCCAGCAGGAATATATTATCCCTCAAGGAAGGGGGCTCTGGCTACACCTTC. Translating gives CASRNILSLKEGGSGYTF.

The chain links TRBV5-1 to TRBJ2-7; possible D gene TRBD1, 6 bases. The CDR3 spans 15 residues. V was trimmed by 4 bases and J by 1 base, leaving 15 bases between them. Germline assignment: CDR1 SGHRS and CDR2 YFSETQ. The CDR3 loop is CASSPPDRWSYEQYF. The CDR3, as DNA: TGCGCCAGCAGCCCCCCGGACAGATGGTCCTACGAGCAGTACTTC. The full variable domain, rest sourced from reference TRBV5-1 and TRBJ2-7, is KAGVTQTPRYLIKTRGQQVTLSCSPISGHRSVSWYQQTPGQGLQFLFEYFSETQRNKGNFPGRFSGRQFSNSRSEMNVSTLELGDSALYLCASSPPDRWSYEQYFGPGTRLTVT.

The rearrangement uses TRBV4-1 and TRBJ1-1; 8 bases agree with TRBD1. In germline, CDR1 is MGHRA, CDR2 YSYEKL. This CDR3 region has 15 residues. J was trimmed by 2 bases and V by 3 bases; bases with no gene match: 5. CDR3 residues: CASSHSDRVNTEAFF. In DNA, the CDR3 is TGCGCCAGCAGCCACTCGGACAGGGTCAACACTGAAGCTTTCTTT.

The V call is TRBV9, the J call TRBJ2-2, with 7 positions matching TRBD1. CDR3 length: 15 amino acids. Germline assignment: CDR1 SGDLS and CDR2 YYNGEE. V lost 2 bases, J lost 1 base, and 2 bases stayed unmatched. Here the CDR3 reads CASSVGTVNTGELFF. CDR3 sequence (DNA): TGTGCCAGCAGCGTGGGGACAGTGAACACCGGGGAGCTGTTTTTT.

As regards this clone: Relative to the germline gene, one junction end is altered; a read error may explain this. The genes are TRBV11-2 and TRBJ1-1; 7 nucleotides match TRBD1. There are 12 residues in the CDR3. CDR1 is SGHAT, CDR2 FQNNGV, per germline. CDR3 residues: CASSSSGGPPHF. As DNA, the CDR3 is TGTGCCAGCAGCTCTTCAGGGGGGCCCCCCCATTTT.

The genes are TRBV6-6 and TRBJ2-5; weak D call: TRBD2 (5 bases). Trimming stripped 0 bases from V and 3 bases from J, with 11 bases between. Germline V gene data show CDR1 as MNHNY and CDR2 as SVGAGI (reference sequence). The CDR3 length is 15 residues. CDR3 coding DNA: TGTGCCAGCAGTTACTCCGGGCAGGAGGAAGAGACCCAGTACTTC. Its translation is CASSYSGQEEETQYF.

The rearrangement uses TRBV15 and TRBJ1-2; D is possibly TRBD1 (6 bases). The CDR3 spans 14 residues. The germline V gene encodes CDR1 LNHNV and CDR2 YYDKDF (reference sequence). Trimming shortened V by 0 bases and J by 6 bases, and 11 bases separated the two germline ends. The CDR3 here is CATSRDSGVDGYTF. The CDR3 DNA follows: TGTGCCACCAGCAGAGATTCAGGGGTCGATGGCTACACCTTC. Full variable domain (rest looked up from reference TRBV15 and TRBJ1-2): DAMVIQNPRYQVTQFGKPVTLSCSQTLNHNVMYWYQQKSSQAPKLLFHYYDKDFNNEADTPDNFQSRRPNTSFCFLDIRSPGLGDTAMYLCATSRDSGVDGYTFGSGTRLTVV.

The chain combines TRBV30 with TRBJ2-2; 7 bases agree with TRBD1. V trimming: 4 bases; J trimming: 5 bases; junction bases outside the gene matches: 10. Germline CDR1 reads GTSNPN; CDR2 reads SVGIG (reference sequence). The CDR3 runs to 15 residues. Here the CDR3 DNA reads TGTGCCTGGAAGGGGGTAGGGGGCCTTACCGGGGAGCTGTTTTTT. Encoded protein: CAWKGVGGLTGELFF.

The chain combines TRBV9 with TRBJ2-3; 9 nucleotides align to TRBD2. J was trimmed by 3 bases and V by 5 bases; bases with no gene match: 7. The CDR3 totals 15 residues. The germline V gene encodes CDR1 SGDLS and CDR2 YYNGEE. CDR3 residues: CASSPRLAVTDTQYF. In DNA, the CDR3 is TGTGCCAGCAGTCCCAGACTAGCGGTTACAGATACGCAGTATTTT.

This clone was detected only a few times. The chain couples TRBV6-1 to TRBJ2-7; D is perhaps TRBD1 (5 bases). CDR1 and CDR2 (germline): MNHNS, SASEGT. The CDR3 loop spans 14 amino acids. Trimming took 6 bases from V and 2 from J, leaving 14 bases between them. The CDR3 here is CASREQEAPYEQYF. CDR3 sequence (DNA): TGTGCCAGCAGGGAACAGGAAGCCCCCTACGAGCAGTACTTC.

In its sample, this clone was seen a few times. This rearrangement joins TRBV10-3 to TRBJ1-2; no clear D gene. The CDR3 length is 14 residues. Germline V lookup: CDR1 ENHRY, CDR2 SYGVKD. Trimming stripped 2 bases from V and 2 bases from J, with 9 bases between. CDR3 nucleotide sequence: TGTGCCATCAGTGAGACATCAGAAAACTATGGCTACACCTTC. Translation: CAISETSENYGYTF.

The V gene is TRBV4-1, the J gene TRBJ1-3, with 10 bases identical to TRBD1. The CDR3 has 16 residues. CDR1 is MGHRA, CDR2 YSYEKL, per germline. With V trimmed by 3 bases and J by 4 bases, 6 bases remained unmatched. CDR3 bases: TGCGCCAGCAGCCACACCGGGACAGGGGAAGGAAACACCATATATTTT. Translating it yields CASSHTGTGEGNTIYF.

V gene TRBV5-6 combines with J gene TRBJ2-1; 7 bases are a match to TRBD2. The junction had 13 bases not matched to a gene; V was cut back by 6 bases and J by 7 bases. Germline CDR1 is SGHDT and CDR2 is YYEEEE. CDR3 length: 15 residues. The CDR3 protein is CASTAVGGWNNEQFF. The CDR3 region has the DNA TGTGCCAGCACGGCCGTCGGGGGGTGGAATAATGAGCAGTTCTTC.

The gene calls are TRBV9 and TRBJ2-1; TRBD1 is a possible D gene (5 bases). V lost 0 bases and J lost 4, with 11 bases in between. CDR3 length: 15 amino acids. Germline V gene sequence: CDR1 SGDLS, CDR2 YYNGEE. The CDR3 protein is CASSVAQATYNEQFF. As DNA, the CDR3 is TGTGCCAGCAGCGTAGCACAGGCGACTTACAATGAGCAGTTCTTC.

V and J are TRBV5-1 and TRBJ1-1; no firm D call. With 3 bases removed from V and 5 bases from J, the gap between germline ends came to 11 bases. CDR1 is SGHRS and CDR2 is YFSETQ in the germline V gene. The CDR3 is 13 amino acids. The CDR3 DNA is TGCGCCAGCAGCTCAGGAAGTTGGACTGAAGCTTTCTTT. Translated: CASSSGSWTEAFF.

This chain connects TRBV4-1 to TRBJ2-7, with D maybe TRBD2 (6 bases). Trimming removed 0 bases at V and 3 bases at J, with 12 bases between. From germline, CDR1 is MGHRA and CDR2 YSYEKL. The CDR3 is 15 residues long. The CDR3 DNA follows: TGCGCCAGCAGCCAAGAGGAGGGCCGCGACTACGAGCAGTACTTC. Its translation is CASSQEEGRDYEQYF.